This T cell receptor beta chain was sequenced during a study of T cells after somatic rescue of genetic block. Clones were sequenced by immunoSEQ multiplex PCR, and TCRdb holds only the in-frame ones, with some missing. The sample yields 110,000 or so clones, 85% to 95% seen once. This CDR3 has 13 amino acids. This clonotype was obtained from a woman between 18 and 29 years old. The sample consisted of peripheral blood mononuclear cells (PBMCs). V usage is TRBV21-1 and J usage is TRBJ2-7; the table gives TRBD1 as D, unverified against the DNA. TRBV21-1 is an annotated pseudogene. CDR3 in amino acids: CAKYPDTTYEQYF. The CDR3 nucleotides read TGTGCCAAATACCCGGACACCACCTACGAGCAGTACTTC.